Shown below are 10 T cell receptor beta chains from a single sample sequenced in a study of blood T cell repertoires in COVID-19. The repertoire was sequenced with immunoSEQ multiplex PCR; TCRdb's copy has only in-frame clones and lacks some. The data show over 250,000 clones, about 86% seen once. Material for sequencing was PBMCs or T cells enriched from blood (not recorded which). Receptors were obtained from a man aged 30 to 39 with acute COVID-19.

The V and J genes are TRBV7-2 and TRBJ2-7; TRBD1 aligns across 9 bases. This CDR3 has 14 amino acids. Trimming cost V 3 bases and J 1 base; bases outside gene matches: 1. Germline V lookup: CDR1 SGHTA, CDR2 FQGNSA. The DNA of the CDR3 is TGTGCCAGCAGCTTTGGACAGGGGTCCTACGAGCAGTACGTC. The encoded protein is CASSFGQGSYEQYV.

The DNA of the CDR3 is TGTGCCAGCAGTGTACAGGGGAATGAAAAACTGTTTTTT. This gives the protein CASSVQGNEKLFF. The chain joins TRBV2 to TRBJ1-4; 7 bases are a match to TRBD1. CDR1 is SNHLY and CDR2 is FYNNEI in the germline V gene. There are 13 residues in the CDR3. The V segment lost 4 bases and the J segment 5 bases; nucleotides outside the gene matches: 1.

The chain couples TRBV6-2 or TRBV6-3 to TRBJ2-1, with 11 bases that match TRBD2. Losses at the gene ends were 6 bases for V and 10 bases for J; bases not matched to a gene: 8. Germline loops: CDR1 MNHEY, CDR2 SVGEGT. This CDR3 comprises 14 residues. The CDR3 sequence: CASSLLAGVNEQFF. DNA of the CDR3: TGTGCCAGCAGCCTACTAGCGGGAGTAAACGAGCAGTTCTTC.

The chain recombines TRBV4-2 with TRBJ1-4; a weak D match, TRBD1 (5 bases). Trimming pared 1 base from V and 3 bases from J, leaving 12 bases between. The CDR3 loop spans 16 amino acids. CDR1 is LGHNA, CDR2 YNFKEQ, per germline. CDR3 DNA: TGTGCCAGCAGCCAAGGGGACTTGGGGCCTAATGAAAAACTGTTTTTT. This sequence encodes CASSQGDLGPNEKLFF.

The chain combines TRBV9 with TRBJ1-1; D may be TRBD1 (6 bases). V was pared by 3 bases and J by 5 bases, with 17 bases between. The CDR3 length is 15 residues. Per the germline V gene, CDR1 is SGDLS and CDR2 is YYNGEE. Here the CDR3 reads CASSGQVDLATEAFF. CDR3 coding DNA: TGTGCCAGCAGCGGACAGGTCGATTTGGCAACTGAAGCTTTCTTT.

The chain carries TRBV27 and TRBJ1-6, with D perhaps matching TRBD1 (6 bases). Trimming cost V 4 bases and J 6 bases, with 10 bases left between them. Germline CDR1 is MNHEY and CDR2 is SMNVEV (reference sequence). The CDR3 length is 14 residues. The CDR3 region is CASSYQGPNSPLHF. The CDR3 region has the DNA TGTGCCAGCAGTTACCAGGGGCCTAATTCACCCCTCCACTTT.

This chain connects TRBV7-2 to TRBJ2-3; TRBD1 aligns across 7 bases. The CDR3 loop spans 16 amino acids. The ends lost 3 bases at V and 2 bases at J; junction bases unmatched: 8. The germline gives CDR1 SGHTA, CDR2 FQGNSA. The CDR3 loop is CASSFHTTGNTDTQYF. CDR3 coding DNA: TGTGCCAGCAGCTTCCATACGACAGGGAACACAGATACGCAGTATTTT.

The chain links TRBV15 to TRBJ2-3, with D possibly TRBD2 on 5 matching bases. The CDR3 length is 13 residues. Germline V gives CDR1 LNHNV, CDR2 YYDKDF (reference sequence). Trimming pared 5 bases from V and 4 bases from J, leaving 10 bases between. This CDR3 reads CATSGRRADTQYF. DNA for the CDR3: TGTGCCACCAGCGGGAGAAGGGCAGATACGCAGTATTTT.

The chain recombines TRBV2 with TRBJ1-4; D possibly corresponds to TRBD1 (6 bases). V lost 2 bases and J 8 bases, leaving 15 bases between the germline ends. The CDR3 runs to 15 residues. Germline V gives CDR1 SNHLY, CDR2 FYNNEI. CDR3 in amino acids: CASSEQGSWEEKLFF. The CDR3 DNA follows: TGTGCCAGCAGTGAACAGGGGTCTTGGGAGGAAAAACTGTTTTTT.

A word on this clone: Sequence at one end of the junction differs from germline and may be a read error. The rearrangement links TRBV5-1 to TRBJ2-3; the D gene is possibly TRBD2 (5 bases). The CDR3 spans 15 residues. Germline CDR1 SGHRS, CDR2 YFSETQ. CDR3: CASSYTGTSTDTQYF. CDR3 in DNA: TGTGCCAGCAGCTATACGGGAACCAGCACAGATACGCAGTATTTT. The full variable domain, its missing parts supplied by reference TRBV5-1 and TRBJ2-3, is KAGVTQTPRYLIKTRGQQVTLSCSPISGHRSVSWYQQTPGQGLQFLFEYFSETQRNKGNFPGRFSGRQFSNSRSEMNVSTLELGDSALYLCASSYTGTSTDTQYFGPGTRLTVL.